Ten or more counts support the clone carrying this TCR beta chain. The record originates from a study of T-cell reconstitution after alpha-beta-depleted transplantation in children. Unique molecular identifiers were incorporated into the prepared TCRbeta library. Using its own MiXCR run on the PCR reads, TCRdb lists one record per CDR3 protein. The sample shows about 300,000 distinct CDR3 sequences, roughly a tenth of them seen only once. Trimming left V 5 bases short and J 2 bases short, with 10 bases between. Germline-derived CDR1 and CDR2 are MNHNS and SASEGT. The CDR3 length is 13 residues. The source was PBMCs, collected before TCRalphabeta/CD19-depleted stem cell transplant. The chain joins TRBV6-1 to TRBJ2-7, with D perhaps matching TRBD1 or TRBD2 (5 bases each). The TCR comes from a boy under two years old with acute myeloid leukemia, due to receive a stem cell transplant. Here the CDR3 reads CASSKRGPYEQYF. The CDR3 nucleotides are TGTGCCAGCAGTAAAAGGGGACCCTACGAGCAGTACTTC.